Listed here is a single TCR beta chain. Profiled with immunoSEQ multiplex PCR; TCRdb holds only in-frame clones, not every one. This table has more than 250,000 clones, 80% to 90% appearing once. This record comes from a study of blood T cell repertoires in COVID-19. Sequencing was carried out using PBMCs or T cells enriched from blood (not recorded which). The sequence was collected from a woman in her twenties or thirties who had recovered from COVID-19.

The CDR3 sequence is CASSDLRTGAGNTIYF. The CDR3 coding sequence is TGCGCCAGCAGCGATCTCCGGACAGGGGCTGGAAACACCATATATTTT. The chain recombines TRBV5-1 with TRBJ1-3; 9 bases match TRBD1. The CDR3 is 16 residues long. V was clipped by 4 bases and J by 2 bases; unmatched bases: 7. Per germline, CDR1 SGHRS and CDR2 YFSETQ.